This T cell receptor beta chain was observed in a study of T cell changes during pregnancy in multiple sclerosis. Profiling relied on immunoSEQ multiplex PCR, and the TCRdb table lists in-frame clones only, not all of them. The sample has around 68,000 clones, 90% to 95% seen once. Germline lookup yields CDR1 MDHEN and CDR2 SYDVKM. J was trimmed by 2 bases and V by 10 bases; bases with no gene match: 4. The CDR3 contains 13 residues. Sample: peripheral blood, taken after pregnancy. This sequence originates from a female donor in good health, enrolled as a control in a pregnancy study. The V gene is TRBV28, the J gene TRBJ2-2; the match to TRBD1 covers 7 bases. The CDR3 nucleotides read TGTGCCATCGGGGACAGAAACACCGGGGAGCTGTTTTTT. This sequence encodes CAIGDRNTGELFF.